This T cell receptor (beta chain) was recorded in a study of T cells after yellow fever vaccination. Study in general: The SMART-Seq v4 Ultra Low Input method served to prepare the low-cell-number fractions. Study results and caveats: Clones that expanded after primary vaccination mostly reappeared after the booster (roughly 96% CD4, about 91% CD8). Weaker, the secondary response peaked sooner, at day 5 versus 15.

Researchers made TCR cDNA using 5'RACE template switching, and this step added a universal primer site and UMIs. Via MiXCR, TCRdb re-called the 5' RACE reads, giving one row per CDR3 protein. The sample includes 300,000 or so distinct CDR3 sequences, approximately 8% of them seen just once. This clonotype was observed a handful of times. Its antigen is currently unknown. Sequencing was performed on PBMCs, taken around 45 days after the first yellow fever vaccination. This TCR came from a young man who received the YFV17D yellow fever vaccine.

The CDR3 protein is CSVAPEQAATEAFF. In DNA form, the CDR3 reads TGCAGCGTTGCCCCAGAACAGGCGGCCACTGAAGCTTTCTTT. This rearrangement joins TRBV29-1 to TRBJ1-1; D may be TRBD1 (5 bases). V was pared by 4 bases and J by 4 bases, with 16 bases between. The CDR3 is made up of 14 amino acids. Germline-derived CDR1 and CDR2 are SQVTM and ANQGSEA.